This T cell receptor beta chain is drawn from a study of STAT5B mutations in CD4+ large granular lymphocyte leukemia (dated by TCRdb to between 2021 and 2022). Study-level background: Among healthy controls, the CDR3 'QG' motif was associated with a particular HLA allele. The purity of purified fractions was confirmed by flow cytometry on FACSCanto II or FACSVerse to exceed 95% among lymphocytes. TCRbeta repertoires of CD4+ T-cell large granular lymphocyte leukemia patients were compared with those of healthy blood donors. On the study overall, not on this receptor specifically: Data were not HLA-matched; higher clonality in CD4+ versus CD8+ T-LGLL could reflect the relatively small sample size. Main leukemic clonotypes were private to each patient, although roughly 25% appeared at low frequency in other patients' non-leukemic repertoires. Greater clonality appeared to be present in CD4-sorted patient repertoires than in healthy CD4+ repertoires, and the difference was retained after the putative leukemic clones were removed. Enrichment of TRBV06-family usage was observed among the top patient clones (8/27) relative to healthy controls (2/35).

Notes on this clone: Its antigen is unknown. It has no much larger one-base neighbor in the sample; base qualities were not kept.

Healthy controls were some 34 blood donors whose buffy coats came from the Finnish Red Cross blood service. All TCR-sequenced material derived from peripheral blood: patient blood samples and healthy donor buffy coats. Ficoll-Hypaque gradient centrifugation was used to isolate peripheral blood mononuclear cells. CD4+ cells were magnetically purified from the buffy coats of healthy controls. Genomic DNA was extracted using the Gentra Puregene Cell and Tissue kit, and a Qubit 2.0 fluorometer was used to quantify it. The immunoSEQ assay at survey resolution was applied to genomic DNA for sequencing of TCRbeta rearrangements. The source study handled its data this way. In the TCR sequencing data, the lowest productive clonotype frequency that could be detected was 2.59 x 10-5. Analyses included only productive TCRbeta rearrangements, meaning complete and in-frame sequences. Simpson clonality, calculated in the immunoSEQ Analyzer version 3.0, was used as the measure of sample clonality. Clones were binned by frequency as very rare, small, medium, large (1-20%) or hyperexpanded (>20%). Generation probabilities were estimated with OLGA 1.2.3, V-gene circos plots were made with VDJtools, specificities were searched in VDJdb, and CDR3 motifs were identified with GLIPH. In its TCRdb copy, this immuneACCESS table keeps in-frame sequences only and misses some clones. Where compared with another copy, unresolved V genes explain less than half of these, and the others have no known cause. The V and J calls and clone size are taken from that table; D and trimming were inferred from the DNA. The sample table holds 30,000 or so clones, of which around 80% were seen once. Roughly 1.9% of the sample belongs to the ten largest clones.

Taken from cysteine to phenylalanine, the CDR3 has 15 residues. The kept DNA is CDR3 alone, 45 bases in frame from the first base. Trimming takes 3 bases off V and 2 bases off J; junction bases not matched to a gene: 2. CDR1 SGHRS and CDR2 YFSETQ are derived from the germline V gene. The V gene is TRBV5-1 and the J gene is TRBJ2-3, with TRBD2 identical over 11 junction bases. Sequencing input: CD4+ T cells from blood buffy coats. This TCR was recovered from a human donor in good health. Read as DNA, the sequence is TGCGCCAGCAGCTCGGGACTAGCGGTCACAGATACGCAGTATTTT. Its protein is CASSSGLAVTDTQYF.